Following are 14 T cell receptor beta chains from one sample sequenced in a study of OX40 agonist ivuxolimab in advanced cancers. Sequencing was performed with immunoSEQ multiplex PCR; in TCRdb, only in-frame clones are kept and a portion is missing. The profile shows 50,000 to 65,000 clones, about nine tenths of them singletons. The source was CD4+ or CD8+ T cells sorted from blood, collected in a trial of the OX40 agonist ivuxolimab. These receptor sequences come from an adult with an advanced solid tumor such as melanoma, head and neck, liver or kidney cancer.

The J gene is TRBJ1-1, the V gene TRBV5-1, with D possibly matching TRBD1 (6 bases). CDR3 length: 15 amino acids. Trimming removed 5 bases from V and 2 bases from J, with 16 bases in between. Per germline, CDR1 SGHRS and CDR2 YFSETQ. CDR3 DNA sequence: TGCGCCAGCAGACCCTCGAGGGGGGGAAACACTGAAGCTTTCTTT. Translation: CASRPSRGGNTEAFF.

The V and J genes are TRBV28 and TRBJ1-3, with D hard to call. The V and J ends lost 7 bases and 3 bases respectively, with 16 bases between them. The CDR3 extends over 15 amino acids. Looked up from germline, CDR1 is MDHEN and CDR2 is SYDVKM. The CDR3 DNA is TGTGCCAGCAAGGGAGGCTCTCTGGGTGGAAACACCATATATTTT. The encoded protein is CASKGGSLGGNTIYF.

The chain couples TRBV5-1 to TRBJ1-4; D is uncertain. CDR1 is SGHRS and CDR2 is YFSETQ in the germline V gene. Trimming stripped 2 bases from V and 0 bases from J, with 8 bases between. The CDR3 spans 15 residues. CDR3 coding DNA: TGCGCCAGCAGCTTTTCTCCATCAACTAATGAAAAACTGTTTTTT. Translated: CASSFSPSTNEKLFF.

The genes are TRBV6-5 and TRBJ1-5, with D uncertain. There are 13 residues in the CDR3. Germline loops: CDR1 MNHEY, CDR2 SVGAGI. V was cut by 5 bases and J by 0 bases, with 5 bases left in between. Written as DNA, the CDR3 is TGTGCCAGCAGTGAATTTAGCAATCAGCCCCAGCATTTT. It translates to CASSEFSNQPQHF.

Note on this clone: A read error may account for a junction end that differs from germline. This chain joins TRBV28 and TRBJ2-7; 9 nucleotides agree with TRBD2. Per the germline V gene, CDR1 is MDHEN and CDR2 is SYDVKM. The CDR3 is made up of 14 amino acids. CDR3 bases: TGTGCCACGCACATAGCGGGAGTCTCCTACGAGCGGTACTTC. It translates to CATHIAGVSYERYF.

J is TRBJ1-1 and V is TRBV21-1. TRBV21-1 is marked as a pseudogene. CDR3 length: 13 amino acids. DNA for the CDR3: TGTGCCAGCAGCAACCCGCCCCGGACTGAAGCTTTCTTT. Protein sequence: CASSNPPRTEAFF.

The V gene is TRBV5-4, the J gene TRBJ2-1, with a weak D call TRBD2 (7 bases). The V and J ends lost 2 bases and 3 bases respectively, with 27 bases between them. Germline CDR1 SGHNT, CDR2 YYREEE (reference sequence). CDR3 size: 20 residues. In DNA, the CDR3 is TGTGCCAGCAGCTTATCAGGCGGGAGAGGGGGAGGGAAGGTCTACAATGAGCAGTTCTTC. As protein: CASSLSGGRGGGKVYNEQFF.

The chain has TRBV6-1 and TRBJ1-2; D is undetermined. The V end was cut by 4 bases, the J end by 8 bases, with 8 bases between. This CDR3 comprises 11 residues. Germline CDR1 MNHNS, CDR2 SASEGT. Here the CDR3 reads CASSVPRGYTF. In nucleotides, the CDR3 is TGTGCCAGCAGTGTGCCTCGAGGCTACACCTTC.

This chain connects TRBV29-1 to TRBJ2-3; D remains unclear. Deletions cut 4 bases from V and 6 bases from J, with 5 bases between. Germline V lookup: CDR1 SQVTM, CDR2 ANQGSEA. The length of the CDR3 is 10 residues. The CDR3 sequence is CSVGVDTQYF. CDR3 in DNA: TGCAGCGTTGGTGTGGATACGCAGTATTTT.

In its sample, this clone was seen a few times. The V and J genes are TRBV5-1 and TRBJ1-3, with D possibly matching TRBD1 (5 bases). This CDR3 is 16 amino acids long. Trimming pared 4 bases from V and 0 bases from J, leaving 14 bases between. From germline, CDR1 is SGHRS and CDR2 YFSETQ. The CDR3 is CASSPGGGNSGNTIYF. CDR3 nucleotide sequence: TGCGCCAGCAGCCCCGGGGGGGGTAACTCTGGAAACACCATATATTTT. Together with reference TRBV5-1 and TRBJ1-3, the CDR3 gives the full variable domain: KAGVTQTPRYLIKTRGQQVTLSCSPISGHRSVSWYQQTPGQGLQFLFEYFSETQRNKGNFPGRFSGRQFSNSRSEMNVSTLELGDSALYLCASSPGGGNSGNTIYFGEGSWLTVV.

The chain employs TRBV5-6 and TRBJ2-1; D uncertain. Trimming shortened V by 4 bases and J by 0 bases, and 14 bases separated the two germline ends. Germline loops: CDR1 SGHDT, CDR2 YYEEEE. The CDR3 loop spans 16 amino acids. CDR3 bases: TGTGCCAGCAGCGTTCCCCTTAACTTCTCCTACAATGAGCAGTTCTTC. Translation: CASSVPLNFSYNEQFF. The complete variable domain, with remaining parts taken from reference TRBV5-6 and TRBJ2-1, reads DAGVTQSPTHLIKTRGQQVTLRCSPKSGHDTVSWYQQALGQGPQFIFQYYEEEERQRGNFPDRFSGHQFPNYSSELNVNALLLGDSALYLCASSVPLNFSYNEQFFGPGTRLTVL.

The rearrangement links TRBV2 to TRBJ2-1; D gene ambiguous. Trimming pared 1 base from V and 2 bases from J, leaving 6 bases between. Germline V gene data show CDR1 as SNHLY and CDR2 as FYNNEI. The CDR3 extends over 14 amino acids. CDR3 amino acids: CASSEVSTYNEQFF. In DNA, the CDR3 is TGTGCCAGCAGTGAAGTCAGCACCTACAATGAGCAGTTCTTC.

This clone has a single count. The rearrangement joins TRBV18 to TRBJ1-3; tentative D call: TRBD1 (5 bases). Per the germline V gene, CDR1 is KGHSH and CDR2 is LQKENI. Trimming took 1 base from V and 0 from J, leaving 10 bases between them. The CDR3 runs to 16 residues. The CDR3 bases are TGTGCCAGCTCACCACGCAGGGAGCCCTCTGGAAACACCATATATTTT. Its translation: CASSPRREPSGNTIYF.

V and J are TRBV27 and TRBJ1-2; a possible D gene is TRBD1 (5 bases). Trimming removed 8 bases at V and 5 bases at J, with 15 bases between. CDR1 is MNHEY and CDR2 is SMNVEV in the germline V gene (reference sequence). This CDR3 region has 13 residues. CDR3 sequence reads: CASGDGQGYGYTF. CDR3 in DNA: TGTGCCAGCGGGGACGGGCAGGGTTATGGCTACACCTTC.